Below, 3 T cell receptor beta chains from the same sample are listed, as sequenced in a study of post-analysis software for immune sequencing data. Study outcomes and limitations: Controls had lower frequencies than patients of 4 or 5 TRBV segments, which included TRBV5-6, TRBV5-1 and TRBV20-1.

The authors incorporated unique molecular identifiers into the TCR beta cDNA libraries. MiXCR was run by TCRdb on the PCR reads, yielding one entry per CDR3 protein. The sample includes almost 700,000 distinct CDR3 sequences, approximately 59% seen only once; the top ten take roughly 10%. These receptors have no identified antigens. The sequenced sample was blood. Every receptor here comes from a girl aged 2 to 10 with multiple sclerosis.

The V and J genes are TRBV15 and TRBJ2-3; a possible D gene is TRBD2 (7 bases). The germline V gene has CDR1 LNHNV and CDR2 YYDKDF (reference sequence). The germline V and J ends were trimmed by 2 bases and 1 base, with 16 bases remaining between them. This CDR3 has 17 residues. The CDR3 loop is CATSRSGAGARTDTQYF. The CDR3 region has the DNA TGTGCCACCAGCAGATCAGGGGCGGGAGCTCGCACAGATACGCAGTATTTT.

V usage is TRBV10-3 and J usage is TRBJ2-7; D is possibly TRBD1 or TRBD2 (5 bases each). V was pared by 7 bases and J by 0 bases, with 16 bases between. Germline V lookup: CDR1 ENHRY, CDR2 SYGVKD. The CDR3 is 15 residues long. The CDR3 spells CAINSGPKSSYEQYF. DNA for the CDR3: TGTGCCATCAATTCGGGACCGAAGAGCTCCTACGAGCAGTACTTC.

There are a few counts of this clonotype. The V call is TRBV24-1, the J call TRBJ2-3; 9 bases agree with TRBD1. With V trimmed by 4 bases and J by 0 bases, 1 base remained unmatched. The CDR3 sequence is 15 residues long. Germline loops: CDR1 KGHDR, CDR2 SFDVKD. The CDR3 coding sequence is TGTGCCACCAGTGAGACAGGGGGTAGCACAGATACGCAGTATTTT. This translates into CATSETGGSTDTQYF.